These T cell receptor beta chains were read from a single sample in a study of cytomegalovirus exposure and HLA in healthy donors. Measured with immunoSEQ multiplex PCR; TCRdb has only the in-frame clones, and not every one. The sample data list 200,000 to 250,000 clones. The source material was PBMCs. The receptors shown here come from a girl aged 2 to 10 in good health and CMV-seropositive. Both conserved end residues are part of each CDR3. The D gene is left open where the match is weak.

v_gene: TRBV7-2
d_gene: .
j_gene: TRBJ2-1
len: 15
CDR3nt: TGTGCCAGCAGCTTAGCGTTATCTCTACGCAATGAGCAGTTCTTC
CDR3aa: CASSLALSLRNEQFF

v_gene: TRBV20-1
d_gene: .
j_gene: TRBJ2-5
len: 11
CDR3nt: TGCAGTGAGGGGACATCAGAGACCCAGTACTTC
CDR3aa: CSEGTSETQYF

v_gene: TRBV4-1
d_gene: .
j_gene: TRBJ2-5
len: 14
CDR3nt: TGCGCCAGCAGCCAAGAGTTGGCAGAGCGCCTCCAGTACTTC
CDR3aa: CASSQELAERLQYF

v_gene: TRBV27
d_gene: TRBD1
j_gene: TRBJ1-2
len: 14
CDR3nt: TGTGCCAGCAGTTTAACCCAGGGGGCTTATCGCTACACCTTC
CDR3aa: CASSLTQGAYRYTF

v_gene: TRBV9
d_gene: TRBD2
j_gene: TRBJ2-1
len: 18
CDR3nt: TGTGCCAGCAGCGTAGTCTCTACTAGCGGGAGCTCCTACAATGAGCAGTTCTTC
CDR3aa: CASSVVSTSGSSYNEQFF

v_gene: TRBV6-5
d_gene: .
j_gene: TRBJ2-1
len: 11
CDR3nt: TGTGCCAGCCTCAGGGGCAATGAGCAGTTCTTC
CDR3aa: CASLRGNEQFF

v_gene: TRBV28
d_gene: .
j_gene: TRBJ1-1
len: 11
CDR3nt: TGTGCCAGTGTGAGGAACACTGAAGCTTTCTTT
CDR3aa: CASVRNTEAFF

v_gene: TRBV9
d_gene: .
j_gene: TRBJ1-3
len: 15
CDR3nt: TGTGCCAGCAGCGTAGTCGACTCCGCTGGAAACACCATATATTTT
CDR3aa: CASSVVDSAGNTIYF

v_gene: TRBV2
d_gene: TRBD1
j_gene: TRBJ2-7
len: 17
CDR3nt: TGTGCCAGCAGTGGAGTATGGGACAGGCCGTCCTCCTACGAGCAGTACTTC
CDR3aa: CASSGVWDRPSSYEQYF

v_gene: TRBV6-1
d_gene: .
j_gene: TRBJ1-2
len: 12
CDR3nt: TGTGCCAGCAGTGAGGCGGCAGTTGGCTACACCTTC
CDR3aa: CASSEAAVGYTF

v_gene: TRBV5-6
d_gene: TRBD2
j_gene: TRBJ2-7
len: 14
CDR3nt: TGTGCCAGCACCACCGGGACTAGGCCCTACGAGCAGTACTTC
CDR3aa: CASTTGTRPYEQYF

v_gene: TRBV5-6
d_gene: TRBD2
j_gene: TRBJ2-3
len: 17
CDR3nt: TGTGCCAGCAGAGGCGGGGGGCGGGAGGCTAGCACAGATACGCAGTATTTT
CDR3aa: CASRGGGREASTDTQYF

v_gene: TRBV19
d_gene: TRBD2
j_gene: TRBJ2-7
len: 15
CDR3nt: TGTGCCAGTAGTACAGCGGGAGGGAGCTCCTACGAGCAGTACTTC
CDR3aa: CASSTAGGSSYEQYF

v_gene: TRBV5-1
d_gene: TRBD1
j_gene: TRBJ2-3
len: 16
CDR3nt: TGCGCCAGCAGCCACGGACAGGGACCAAGCACAGATACGCAGTATTTT
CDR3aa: CASSHGQGPSTDTQYF

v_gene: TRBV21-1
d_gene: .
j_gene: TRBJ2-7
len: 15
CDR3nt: TGTGCCAGCAGCAAAGTTAGCTCTCGGGAGGACGGGCAGTACTTC
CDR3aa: CASSKVSSREDGQYF

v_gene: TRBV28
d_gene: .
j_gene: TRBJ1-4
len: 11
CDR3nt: TGTGCCAGCAGTTCAGGGGAAAAACTGTTTTTT
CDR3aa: CASSSGEKLFF

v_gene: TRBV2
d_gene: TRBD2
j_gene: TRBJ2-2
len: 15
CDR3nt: TGTGCCAGCAGTGAAGCTGCGGGAGCCACCGGGGAGCTGTTTTTT
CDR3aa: CASSEAAGATGELFF

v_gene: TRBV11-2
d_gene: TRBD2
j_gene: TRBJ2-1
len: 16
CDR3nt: TGTGCCAGCAGCTCAGAAACTAGCGGGAGGTTTAATGAGCAGTTCTTC
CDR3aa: CASSSETSGRFNEQFF

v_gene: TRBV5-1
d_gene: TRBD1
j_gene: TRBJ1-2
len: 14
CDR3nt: TGCGCCAGCAGCCCGACAGGGGCCGTCTATGGCTACACCTTC
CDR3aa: CASSPTGAVYGYTF

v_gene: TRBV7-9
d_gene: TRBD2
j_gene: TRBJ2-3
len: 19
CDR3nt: TGTGCCAGCAGCCTCGGGACTAGCGGGAGGATTCTAAGCACAGATACGCAGTATTTT
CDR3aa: CASSLGTSGRILSTDTQYF

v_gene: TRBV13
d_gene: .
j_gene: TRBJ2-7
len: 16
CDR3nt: TGTGCCAGCAGCCCAGGGGCAGGGCATTGGACCTACGAGCAGTACTTC
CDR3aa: CASSPGAGHWTYEQYF

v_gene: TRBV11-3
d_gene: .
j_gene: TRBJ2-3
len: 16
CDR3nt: TGTGCCAGCAGCTTGTCCGGGGTAGGAAGCACAGATACGCAGTATTTT
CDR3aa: CASSLSGVGSTDTQYF

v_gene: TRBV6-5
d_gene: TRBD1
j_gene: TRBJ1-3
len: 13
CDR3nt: TGTGCCAGCAGCAGGGGGCTCGGAAACACCATATATTTT
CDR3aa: CASSRGLGNTIYF

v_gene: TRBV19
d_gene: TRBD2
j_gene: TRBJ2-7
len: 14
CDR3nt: TGTGCCAGTAGTTTCAAAGCGGGGCTCTACGAGCAGTACTTC
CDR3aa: CASSFKAGLYEQYF

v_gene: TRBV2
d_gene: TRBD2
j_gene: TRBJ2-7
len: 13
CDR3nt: TGTGCCAGCAGTGAATCCCCGGGGGGTGAGCAGTACTTC
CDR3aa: CASSESPGGEQYF

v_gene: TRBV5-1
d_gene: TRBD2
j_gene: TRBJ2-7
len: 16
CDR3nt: TGCGCCAGCAGCCCGGCCAGCGGGAGAGGTAGAAACGAGCAGTACTTC
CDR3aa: CASSPASGRGRNEQYF

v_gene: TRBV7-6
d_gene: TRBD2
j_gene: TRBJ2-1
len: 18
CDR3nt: TGTGCCAGCAGCTTAGGCCGGGAGGCTAGCGGGAGGAACAATGAGCAGTTCTTC
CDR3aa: CASSLGREASGRNNEQFF

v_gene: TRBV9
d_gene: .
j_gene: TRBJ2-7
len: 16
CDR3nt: TGTGCCAGCAGCCCAAGCGGAGGGAGTAGGGCCTACGAGCAGTACTTC
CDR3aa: CASSPSGGSRAYEQYF

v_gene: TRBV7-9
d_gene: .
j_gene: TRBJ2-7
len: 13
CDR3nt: TGTGCCAGCAGCTTAGTCGGGGTCGGCGAGCAGTACTTC
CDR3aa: CASSLVGVGEQYF

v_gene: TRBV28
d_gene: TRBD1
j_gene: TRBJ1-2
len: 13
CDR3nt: TGTGCCAGCAGACACAGGGGAGTCGATGGCTACACCTTC
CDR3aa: CASRHRGVDGYTF

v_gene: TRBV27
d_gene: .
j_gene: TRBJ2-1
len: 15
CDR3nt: TGTGCCAGCAGTTTGGCAGGGACAAGTTACAATGAGCAGTTCTTC
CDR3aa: CASSLAGTSYNEQFF

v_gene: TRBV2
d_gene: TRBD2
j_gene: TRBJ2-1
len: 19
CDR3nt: TGTGCCAGCTCTTATCGCCGACTAGCTTGGGAGGGTTGGGTCGATGAGCAGTTCTTC
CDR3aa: CASSYRRLAWEGWVDEQFF

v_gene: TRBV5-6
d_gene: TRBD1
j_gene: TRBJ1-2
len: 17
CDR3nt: TGTGCCAGCAGCTTGGTGAGGACAGGGGGAAACGTTTATGGCTACACCTTC
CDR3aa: CASSLVRTGGNVYGYTF

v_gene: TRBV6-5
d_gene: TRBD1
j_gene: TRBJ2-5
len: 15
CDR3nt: TGTGCCAGCAGTCAACCCGGGACAGGGAGGCAGACCCAGTACTTC
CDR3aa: CASSQPGTGRQTQYF

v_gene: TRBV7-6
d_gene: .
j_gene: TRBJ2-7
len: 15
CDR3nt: TGTGCCAGCGCGCCGGCGACAAGCTACTCCTCTGTGCAGTACTTC
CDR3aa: CASAPATSYSSVQYF

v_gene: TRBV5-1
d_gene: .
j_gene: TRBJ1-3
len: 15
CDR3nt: TGCGCCAGCAGCTCACAGGGCCAATCTGGAAACACCATATATTTT
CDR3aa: CASSSQGQSGNTIYF

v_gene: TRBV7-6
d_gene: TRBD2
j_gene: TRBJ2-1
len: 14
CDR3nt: TGTGCCAGCAGCTCTAGCGGGGTGAGAAATGAGCAGTTCTTC
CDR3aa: CASSSSGVRNEQFF

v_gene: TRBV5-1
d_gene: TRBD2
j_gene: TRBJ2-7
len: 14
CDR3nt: TGCGCCAGCAGCATAGCGGGAGAAATTTACGAGCAGTACTTC
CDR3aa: CASSIAGEIYEQYF

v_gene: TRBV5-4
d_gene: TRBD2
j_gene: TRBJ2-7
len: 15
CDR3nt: TGTGCCAGCAGCCAAGGACTAGCGGAGCCCAGGGAGCAGTACTTC
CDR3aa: CASSQGLAEPREQYF

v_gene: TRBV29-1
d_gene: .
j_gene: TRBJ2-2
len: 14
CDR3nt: TGCAGCGTCATGACAGTATCGAACACCGGGGAGCTGTTTTTT
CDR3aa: CSVMTVSNTGELFF

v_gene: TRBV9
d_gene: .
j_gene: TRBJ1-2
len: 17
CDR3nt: TGTGCCAGCAGCGTAGGTCAGGGCAGACTGACTAACTATGGCTACACCTTC
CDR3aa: CASSVGQGRLTNYGYTF

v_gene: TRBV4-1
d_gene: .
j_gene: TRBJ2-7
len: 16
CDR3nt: TGCGCCAGCAGCCAAGCTACCGGGAGAGGGTCCTACGAGCAGTACTTC
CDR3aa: CASSQATGRGSYEQYF

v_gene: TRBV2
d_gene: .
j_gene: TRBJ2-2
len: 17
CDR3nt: TGTGCCAGCAGTGAACCTTCTTCACAGGGTGACACCGGGGAGCTGTTTTTT
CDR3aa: CASSEPSSQGDTGELFF

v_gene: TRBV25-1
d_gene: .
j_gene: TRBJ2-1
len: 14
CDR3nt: TGTGCCAGCAGTAAACAGGGTCGGGGCTATGAGCAGTTCTTC
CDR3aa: CASSKQGRGYEQFF

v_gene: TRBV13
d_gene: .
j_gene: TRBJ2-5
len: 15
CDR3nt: TGTGCCAGCAGCCCCCTGGGCAGGGTAGGGGAGACCCAGTACTTC
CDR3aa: CASSPLGRVGETQYF

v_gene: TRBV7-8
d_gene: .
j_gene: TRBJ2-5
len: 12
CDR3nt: TGTGCCAGCAGCTCTGACCAAGAGACCCAGTACTTC
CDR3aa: CASSSDQETQYF